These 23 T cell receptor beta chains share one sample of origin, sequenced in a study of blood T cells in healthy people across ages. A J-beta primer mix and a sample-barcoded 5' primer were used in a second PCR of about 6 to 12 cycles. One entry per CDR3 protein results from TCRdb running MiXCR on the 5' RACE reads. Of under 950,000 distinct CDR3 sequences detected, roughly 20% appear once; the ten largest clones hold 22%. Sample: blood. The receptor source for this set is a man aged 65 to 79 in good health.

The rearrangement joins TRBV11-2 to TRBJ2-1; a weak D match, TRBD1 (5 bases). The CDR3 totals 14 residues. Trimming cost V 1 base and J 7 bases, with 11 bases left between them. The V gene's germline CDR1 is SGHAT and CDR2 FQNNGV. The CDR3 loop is CASSLVPRANEQFF. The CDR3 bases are TGTGCCAGCAGCTTAGTACCCAGGGCGAATGAGCAGTTCTTC.

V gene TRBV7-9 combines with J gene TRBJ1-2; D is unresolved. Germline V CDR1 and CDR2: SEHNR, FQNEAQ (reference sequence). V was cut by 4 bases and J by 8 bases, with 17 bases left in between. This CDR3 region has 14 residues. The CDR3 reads CASSYTIPTDGYTF. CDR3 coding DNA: TGTGCCAGCAGCTACACGATCCCTACAGACGGCTACACCTTC.

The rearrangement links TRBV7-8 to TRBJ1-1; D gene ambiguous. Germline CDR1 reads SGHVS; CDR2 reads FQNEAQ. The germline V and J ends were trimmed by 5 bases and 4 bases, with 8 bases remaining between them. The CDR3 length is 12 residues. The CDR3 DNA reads TGTGCCAGCAGCCCGGACGGCACTGAAGCTTTCTTT. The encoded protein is CASSPDGTEAFF.

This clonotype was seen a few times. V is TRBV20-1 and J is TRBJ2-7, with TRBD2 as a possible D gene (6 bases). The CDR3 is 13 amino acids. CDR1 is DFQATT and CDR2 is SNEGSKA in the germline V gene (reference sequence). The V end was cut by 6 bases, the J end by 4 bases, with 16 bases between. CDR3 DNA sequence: TGCAGTGCGTGGGACTCAACCCCGTACGAGCAGTACTTC. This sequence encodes CSAWDSTPYEQYF.

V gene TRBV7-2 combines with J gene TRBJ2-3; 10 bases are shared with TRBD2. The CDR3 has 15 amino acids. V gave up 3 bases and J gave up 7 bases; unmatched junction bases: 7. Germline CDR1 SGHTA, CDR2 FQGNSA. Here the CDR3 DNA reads TGTGCCAGCAGCTTCCCGGGACTAGCGAAACATACGCAGTATTTT. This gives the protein CASSFPGLAKHTQYF.

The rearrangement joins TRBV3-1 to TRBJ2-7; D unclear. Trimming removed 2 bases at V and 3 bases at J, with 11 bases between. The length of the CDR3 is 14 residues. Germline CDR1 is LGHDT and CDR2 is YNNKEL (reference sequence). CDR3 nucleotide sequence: TGTGCCAGCAGCCAACGACTCACAGACTACGAGCAGTACTTC. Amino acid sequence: CASSQRLTDYEQYF.

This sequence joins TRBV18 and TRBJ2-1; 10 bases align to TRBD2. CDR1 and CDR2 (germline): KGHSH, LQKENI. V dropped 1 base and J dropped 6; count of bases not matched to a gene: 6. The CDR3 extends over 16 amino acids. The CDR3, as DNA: TGTGCCAGCTCACCACTTGGGACTAGCGACCCCAATGAGCAGTTCTTC. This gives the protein CASSPLGTSDPNEQFF. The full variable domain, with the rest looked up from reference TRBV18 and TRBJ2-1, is NAGVMQNPRHLVRRRGQEARLRCSPMKGHSHVYWYRQLPEEGLKFMVYLQKENIIDESGMPKERFSAEFPKEGPSILRIQQVVRGDSAAYFCASSPLGTSDPNEQFFGPGTRLTVL.

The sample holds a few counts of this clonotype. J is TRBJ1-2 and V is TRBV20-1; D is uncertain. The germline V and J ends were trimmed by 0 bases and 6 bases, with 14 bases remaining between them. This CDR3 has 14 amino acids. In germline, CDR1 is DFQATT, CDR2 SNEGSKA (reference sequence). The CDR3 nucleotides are TGCAGTGCTAGAGATGAAGCGGGGTCTGATGGCTACACCTTC. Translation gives CSARDEAGSDGYTF.

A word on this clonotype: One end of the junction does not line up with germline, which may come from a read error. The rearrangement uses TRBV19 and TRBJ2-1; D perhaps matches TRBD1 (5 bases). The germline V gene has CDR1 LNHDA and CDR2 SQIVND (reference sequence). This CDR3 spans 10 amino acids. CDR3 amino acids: CASSATEWHF. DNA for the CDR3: TGTGCCAGTAGTGCGACAGAGTGGCACTTC.

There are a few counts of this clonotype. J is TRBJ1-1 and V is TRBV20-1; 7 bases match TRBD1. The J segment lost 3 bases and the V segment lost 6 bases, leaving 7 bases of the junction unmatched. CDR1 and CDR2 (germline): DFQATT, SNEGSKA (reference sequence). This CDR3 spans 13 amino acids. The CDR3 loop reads CSAEGQGDTEAFF. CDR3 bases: TGCAGTGCGGAAGGGCAGGGGGACACTGAAGCTTTCTTT.

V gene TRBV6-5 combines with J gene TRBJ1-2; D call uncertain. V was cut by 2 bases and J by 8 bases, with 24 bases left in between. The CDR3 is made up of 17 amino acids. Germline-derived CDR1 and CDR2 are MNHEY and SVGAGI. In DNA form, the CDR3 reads TGTGCCAGCAGTTACGGCCCGGCCAGTTTTGGGTTCGGAGGCTACACCTTC. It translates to CASSYGPASFGFGGYTF.

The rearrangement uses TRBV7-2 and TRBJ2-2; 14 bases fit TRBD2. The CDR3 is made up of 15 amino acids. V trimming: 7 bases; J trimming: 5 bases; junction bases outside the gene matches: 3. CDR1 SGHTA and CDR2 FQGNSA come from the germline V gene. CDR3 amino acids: CASTGTSGGTGELFF. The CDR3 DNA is TGTGCCAGCACCGGGACTAGCGGGGGTACCGGGGAGCTGTTTTTT.

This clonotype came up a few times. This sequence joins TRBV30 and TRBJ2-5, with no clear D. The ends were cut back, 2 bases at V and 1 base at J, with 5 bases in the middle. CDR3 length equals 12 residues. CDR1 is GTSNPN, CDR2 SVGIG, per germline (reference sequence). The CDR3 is CAWSRGQETQYF. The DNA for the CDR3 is TGTGCCTGGAGTCGTGGCCAAGAGACCCAGTACTTC. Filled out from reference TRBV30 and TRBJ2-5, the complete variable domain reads SQTIHQWPATLVQPVGSPLSLECTVEGTSNPNLYWYRQAAGRGLQLLFYSVGIGQISSEVPQNLSASRPQDRQFILSSKKLLLSDSGFYLCAWSRGQETQYFGPGTRLLVL.

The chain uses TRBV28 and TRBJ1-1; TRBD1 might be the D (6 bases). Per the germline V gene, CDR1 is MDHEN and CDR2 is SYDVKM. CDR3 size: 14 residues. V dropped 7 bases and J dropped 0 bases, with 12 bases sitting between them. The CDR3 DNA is TGTGCCAGCATTAGGGGGGCTTTGAACACTGAAGCTTTCTTT. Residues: CASIRGALNTEAFF.

Here the CDR3 DNA reads TGTGCCAGCAGCCCGGGGGACGGAGTGTTTTGGGCTTTCTTT. As protein: CASSPGDGVFWAFF. The V gene is TRBV6-5, the J gene TRBJ1-1, with D possibly being TRBD1 (5 bases). Per the germline V gene, CDR1 is MNHEY and CDR2 is SVGAGI. Deletions cut 6 bases from V and 11 bases from J, with 22 bases between. The CDR3 consists of 14 residues.

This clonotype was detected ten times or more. DNA for the CDR3: TGCAGCGTTGGAGGGAATAGCAATCAGCCCCAGCATTTT. Amino acids: CSVGGNSNQPQHF. The J gene is TRBJ1-5, the V gene TRBV29-1; D gene uncertain. Deletions cut 4 bases from V and 0 bases from J, with 7 bases between. The germline gives CDR1 SQVTM, CDR2 ANQGSEA. CDR3 length equals 13 residues.

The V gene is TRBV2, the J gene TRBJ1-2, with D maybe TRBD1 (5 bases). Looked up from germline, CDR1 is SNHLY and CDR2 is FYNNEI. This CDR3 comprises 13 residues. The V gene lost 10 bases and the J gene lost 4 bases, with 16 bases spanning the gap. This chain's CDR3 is CATQAQAGYGYTF. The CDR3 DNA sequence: TGTGCCACCCAGGCACAGGCTGGCTATGGCTACACCTTC.

For the CDR3, the DNA is TGTGCCAGCACAGACAGCGGGGGACCCACAGATACGCAGTATTTT. This sequence encodes CASTDSGGPTDTQYF. This chain uses TRBV7-9 with TRBJ2-3, with 8 bases lining up with TRBD2. The V and J ends lost 7 bases and 2 bases, in that order; junction bases with no gene match: 8. CDR1 SEHNR and CDR2 FQNEAQ come from the germline V gene (reference sequence). The CDR3 totals 15 residues.

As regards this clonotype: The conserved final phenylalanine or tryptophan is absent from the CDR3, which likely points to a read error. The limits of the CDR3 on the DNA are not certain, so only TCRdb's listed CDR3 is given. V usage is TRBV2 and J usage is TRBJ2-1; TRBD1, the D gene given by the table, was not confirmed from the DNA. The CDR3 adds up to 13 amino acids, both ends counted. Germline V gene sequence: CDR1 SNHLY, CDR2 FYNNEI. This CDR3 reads CASRGQGSVPLYV.

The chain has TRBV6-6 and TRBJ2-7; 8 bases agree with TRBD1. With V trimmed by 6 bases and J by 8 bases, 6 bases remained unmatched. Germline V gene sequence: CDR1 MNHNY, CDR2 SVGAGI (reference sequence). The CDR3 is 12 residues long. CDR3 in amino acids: CASSRGQGQQYV. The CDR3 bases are TGTGCCAGCAGCCGTGGACAGGGTCAGCAGTACGTC.

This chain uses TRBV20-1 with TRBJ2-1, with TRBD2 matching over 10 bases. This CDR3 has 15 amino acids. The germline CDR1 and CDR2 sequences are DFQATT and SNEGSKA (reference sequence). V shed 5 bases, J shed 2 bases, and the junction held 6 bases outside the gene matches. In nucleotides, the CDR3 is TGCAGTGCTCCTTGGACTAGCGGCCCCTACAATGAGCAGTTCTTC. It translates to CSAPWTSGPYNEQFF.

The CDR3 region has the DNA TGTGCCACCAGTGCCAAGACAGGTTTGCGGTTCGAATACGAGCAGTACGTC. Its translation is CATSAKTGLRFEYEQYV. The chain couples TRBV24-1 to TRBJ2-7; weak D call: TRBD1 (6 bases). The CDR3 spans 17 residues. Trimming took 5 bases from V and 4 from J, leaving 23 bases between them. CDR1 and CDR2 (germline): KGHDR, SFDVKD.

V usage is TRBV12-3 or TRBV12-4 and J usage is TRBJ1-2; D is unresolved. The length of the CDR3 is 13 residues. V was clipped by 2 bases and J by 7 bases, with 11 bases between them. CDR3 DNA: TGTGCCAGCAGTTTATTATCGCCGCCTGGCTACACCTTC. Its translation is CASSLLSPPGYTF.